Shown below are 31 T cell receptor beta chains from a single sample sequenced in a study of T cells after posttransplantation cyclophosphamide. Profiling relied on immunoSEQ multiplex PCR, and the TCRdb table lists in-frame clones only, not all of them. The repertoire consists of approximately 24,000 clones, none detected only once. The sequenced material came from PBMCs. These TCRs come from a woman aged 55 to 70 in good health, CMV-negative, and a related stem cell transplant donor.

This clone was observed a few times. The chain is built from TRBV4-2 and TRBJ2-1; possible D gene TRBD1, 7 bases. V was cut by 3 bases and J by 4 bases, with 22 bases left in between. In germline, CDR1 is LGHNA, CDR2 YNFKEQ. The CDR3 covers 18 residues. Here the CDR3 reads CASSQGGRGALLYNEQFF. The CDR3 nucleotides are TGTGCCAGCAGCCAGGGGGGCAGGGGGGCCCTCCTTTACAATGAGCAGTTCTTC.

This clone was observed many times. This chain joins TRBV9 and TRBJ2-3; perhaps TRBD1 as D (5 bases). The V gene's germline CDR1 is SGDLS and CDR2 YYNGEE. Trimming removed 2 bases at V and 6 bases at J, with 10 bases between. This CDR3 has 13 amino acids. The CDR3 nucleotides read TGTGCCAGCAGCGTGGGGCCCGTGGATACGCAGTATTTT. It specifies CASSVGPVDTQYF.

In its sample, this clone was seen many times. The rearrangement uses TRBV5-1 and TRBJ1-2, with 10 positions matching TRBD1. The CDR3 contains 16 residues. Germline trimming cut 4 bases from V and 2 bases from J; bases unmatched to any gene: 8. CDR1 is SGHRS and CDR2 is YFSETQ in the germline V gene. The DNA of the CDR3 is TGCGCCAGCAGCCTTGGGACAGGGGTTTTGAACTATGGCTACACCTTC. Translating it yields CASSLGTGVLNYGYTF.

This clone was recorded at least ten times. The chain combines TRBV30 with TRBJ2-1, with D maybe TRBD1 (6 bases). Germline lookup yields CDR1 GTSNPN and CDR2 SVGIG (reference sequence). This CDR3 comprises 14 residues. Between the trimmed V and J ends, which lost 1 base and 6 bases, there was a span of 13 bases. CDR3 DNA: TGTGCCTGGAGTGGAGACAGGCAATCCAATGAGCAGTTCTTC. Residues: CAWSGDRQSNEQFF. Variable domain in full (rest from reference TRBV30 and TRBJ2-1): SQTIHQWPATLVQPVGSPLSLECTVEGTSNPNLYWYRQAAGRGLQLLFYSVGIGQISSEVPQNLSASRPQDRQFILSSKKLLLSDSGFYLCAWSGDRQSNEQFFGPGTRLTVL.

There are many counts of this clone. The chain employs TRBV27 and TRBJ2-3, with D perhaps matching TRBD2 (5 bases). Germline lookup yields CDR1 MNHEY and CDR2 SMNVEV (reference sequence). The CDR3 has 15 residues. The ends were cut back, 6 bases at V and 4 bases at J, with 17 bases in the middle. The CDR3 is CASRRKAGRADTQYF. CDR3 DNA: TGTGCCAGCAGGCGGAAGGCGGGCCGCGCAGATACGCAGTATTTT.

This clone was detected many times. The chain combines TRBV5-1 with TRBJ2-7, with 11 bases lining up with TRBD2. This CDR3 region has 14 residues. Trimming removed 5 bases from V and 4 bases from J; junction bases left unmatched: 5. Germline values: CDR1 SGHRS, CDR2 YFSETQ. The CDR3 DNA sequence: TGCGCCAGCAGATCTACTAGCGGGAGTTACGAGCAGTACTTC. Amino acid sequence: CASRSTSGSYEQYF.

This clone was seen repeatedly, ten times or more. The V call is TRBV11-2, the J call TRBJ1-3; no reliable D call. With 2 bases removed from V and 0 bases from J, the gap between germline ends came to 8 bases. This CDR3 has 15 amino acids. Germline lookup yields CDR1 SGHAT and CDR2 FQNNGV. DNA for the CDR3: TGTGCCAGCAGCTTATCACGGAGCTCTGGAAACACCATATATTTT. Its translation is CASSLSRSSGNTIYF.

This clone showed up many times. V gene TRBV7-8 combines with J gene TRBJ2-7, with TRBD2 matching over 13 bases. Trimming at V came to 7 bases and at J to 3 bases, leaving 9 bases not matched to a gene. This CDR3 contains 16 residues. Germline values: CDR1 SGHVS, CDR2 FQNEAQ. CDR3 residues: CASTRLAGGQGYEQYF. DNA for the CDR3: TGTGCCAGCACCCGACTAGCGGGAGGTCAGGGCTACGAGCAGTACTTC. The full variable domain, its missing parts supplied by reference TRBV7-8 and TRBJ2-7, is GAGVSQSPRYKVAKRGQDVALRCDPISGHVSLFWYQQALGQGPEFLTYFQNEAQLDKSGLPSDRFFAERPEGSVSTLKIQRTQQEDSAVYLCASTRLAGGQGYEQYFGPGTRLTVT.

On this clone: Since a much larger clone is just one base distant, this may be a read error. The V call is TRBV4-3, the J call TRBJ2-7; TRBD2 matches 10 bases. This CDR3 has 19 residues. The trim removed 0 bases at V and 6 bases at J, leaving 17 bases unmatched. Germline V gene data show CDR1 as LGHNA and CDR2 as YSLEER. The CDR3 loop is CASSQDLGSESASGSEQYF. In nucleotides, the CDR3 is TGCGCCAGCAGCCAAGATCTAGGTTCTGAGTCGGCTAGCGGGAGCGAGCAGTACTTC.

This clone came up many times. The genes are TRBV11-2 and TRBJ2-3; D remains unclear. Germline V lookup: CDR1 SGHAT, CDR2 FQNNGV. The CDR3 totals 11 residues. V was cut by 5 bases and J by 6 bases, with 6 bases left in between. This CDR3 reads CASSREDTQYF. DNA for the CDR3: TGTGCCAGCAGCCGTGAGGATACGCAGTATTTT.

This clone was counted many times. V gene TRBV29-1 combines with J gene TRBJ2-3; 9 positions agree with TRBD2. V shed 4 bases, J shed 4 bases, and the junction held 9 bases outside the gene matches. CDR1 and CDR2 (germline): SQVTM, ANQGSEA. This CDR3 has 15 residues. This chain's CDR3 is CSVGVSGSGSDTQYF. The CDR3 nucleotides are TGCAGCGTTGGAGTTAGCGGGAGCGGGTCAGATACGCAGTATTTT.

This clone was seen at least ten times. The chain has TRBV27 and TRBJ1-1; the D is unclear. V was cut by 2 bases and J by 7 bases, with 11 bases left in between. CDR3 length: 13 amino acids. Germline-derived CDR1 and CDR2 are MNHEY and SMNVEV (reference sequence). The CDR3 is CASSLRVRHEAFF. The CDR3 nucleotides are TGTGCCAGCAGTTTACGGGTAAGGCATGAAGCTTTCTTT.

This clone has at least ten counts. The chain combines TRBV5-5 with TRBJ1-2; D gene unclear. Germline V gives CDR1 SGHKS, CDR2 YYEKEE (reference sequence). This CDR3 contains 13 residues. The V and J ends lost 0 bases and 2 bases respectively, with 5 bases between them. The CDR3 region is CASSLAGNYGYTF. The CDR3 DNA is TGTGCCAGCAGCTTGGCCGGGAACTATGGCTACACCTTC.

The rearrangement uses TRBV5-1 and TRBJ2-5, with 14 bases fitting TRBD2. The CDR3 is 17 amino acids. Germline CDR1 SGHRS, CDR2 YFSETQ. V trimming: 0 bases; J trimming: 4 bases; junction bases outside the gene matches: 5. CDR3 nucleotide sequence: TGCGCCAGCAGCTTGGCCCCCGGGACTAGCGGGAGAGAGACCCAGTACTTC. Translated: CASSLAPGTSGRETQYF.

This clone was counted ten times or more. CDR3 amino acids: CASRASSYNEQFF. The CDR3 nucleotides read TGTGCCAGCAGGGCTAGCTCCTACAATGAGCAGTTCTTC. J is TRBJ2-1 and V is TRBV27, with D hard to call. Trimming pared 6 bases from V and 0 bases from J, leaving 6 bases between. From germline, CDR1 is MNHEY and CDR2 SMNVEV (reference sequence). The CDR3 totals 13 residues.

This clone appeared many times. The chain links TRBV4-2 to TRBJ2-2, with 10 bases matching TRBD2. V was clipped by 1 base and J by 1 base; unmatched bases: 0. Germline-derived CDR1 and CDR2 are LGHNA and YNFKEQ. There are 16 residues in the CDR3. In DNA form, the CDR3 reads TGTGCCAGCAGCCAAGTAGCGGGGGGGAACACCGGGGAGCTGTTTTTT. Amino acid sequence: CASSQVAGGNTGELFF.

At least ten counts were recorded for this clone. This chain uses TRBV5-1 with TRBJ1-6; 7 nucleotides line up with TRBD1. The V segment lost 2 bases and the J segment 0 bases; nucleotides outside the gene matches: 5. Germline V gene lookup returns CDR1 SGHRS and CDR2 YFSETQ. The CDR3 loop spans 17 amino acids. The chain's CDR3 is CASSFVTGSSYNSPLHF. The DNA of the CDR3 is TGCGCCAGCAGCTTCGTGACAGGGAGCTCCTATAATTCACCCCTCCACTTT.

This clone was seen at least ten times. This chain's CDR3 is CASSPLGAFPLNTEAFF. CDR3 coding DNA: TGTGCCAGCTCACCACTGGGGGCGTTCCCTCTGAACACTGAAGCTTTCTTT. The chain links TRBV18 to TRBJ1-1, with a possible D match to TRBD1 (6 bases). The CDR3 is made up of 17 amino acids. The V and J ends lost 1 base and 0 bases respectively, with 15 bases between them. The germline gives CDR1 KGHSH, CDR2 LQKENI.

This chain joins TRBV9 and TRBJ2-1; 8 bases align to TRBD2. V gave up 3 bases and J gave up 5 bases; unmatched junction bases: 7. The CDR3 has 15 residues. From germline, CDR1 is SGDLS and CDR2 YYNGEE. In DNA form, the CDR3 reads TGTGCCAGCAGCGCCGCGGGGGGATTCCACAATGAGCAGTTCTTC. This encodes CASSAAGGFHNEQFF.

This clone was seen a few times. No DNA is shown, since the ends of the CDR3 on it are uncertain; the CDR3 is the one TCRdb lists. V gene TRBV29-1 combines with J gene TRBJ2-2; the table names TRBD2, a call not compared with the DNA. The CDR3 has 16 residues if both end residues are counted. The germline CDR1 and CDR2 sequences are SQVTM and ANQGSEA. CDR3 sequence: CSAPRVGGGNTGEPFF.

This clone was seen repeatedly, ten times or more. CDR3 amino acids: CASSPGIAGPTDTQYF. The CDR3 DNA is TGTGCCAGCAGCCCCGGGATAGCGGGACCCACAGATACGCAGTATTTT. The chain is built from TRBV11-3 and TRBJ2-3, with 8 bases fitting TRBD2. V lost 5 bases and J lost 2; bases outside the gene matches: 9. This CDR3 spans 16 amino acids. Germline V gene lookup returns CDR1 SGHNT and CDR2 YENEEA.

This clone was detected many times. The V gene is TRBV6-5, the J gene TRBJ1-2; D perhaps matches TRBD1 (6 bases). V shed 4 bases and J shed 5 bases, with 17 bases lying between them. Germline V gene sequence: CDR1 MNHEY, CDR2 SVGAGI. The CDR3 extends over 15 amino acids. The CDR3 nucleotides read TGTGCCAGCAGTTCCCTTACAGGGTTAGGGTATGGCTACACCTTC. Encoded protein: CASSSLTGLGYGYTF.

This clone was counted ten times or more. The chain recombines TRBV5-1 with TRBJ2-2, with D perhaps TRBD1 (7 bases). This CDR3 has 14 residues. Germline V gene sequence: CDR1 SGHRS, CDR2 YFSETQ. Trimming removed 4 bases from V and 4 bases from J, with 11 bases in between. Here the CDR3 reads CASSPEGATGELFF. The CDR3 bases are TGCGCCAGCAGCCCGGAGGGGGCCACCGGGGAGCTGTTTTTT.

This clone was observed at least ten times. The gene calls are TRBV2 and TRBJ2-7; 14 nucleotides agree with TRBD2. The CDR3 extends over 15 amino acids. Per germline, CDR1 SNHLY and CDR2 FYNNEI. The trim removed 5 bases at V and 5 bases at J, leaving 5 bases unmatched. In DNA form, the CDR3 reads TGTGCCAGCAGTCTAGGACTAGCGGGAGGAGACGAGCAGTACTTC. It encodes CASSLGLAGGDEQYF.

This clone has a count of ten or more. The CDR3 is CASSLDSFSGNTIYF. CDR3 coding DNA: TGTGCCAGCAGCTTGGATAGTTTCTCTGGAAACACCATATATTTT. V is TRBV5-6 and J is TRBJ1-3; the D is unclear. V dropped 0 bases and J dropped 0 bases, with 7 bases sitting between them. From germline, CDR1 is SGHDT and CDR2 YYEEEE. The CDR3 consists of 15 residues.

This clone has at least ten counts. CDR3 sequence reads: CASSVQGLALETQYF. CDR3 in DNA: TGTGCCAGCAGCGTCCAGGGACTAGCGCTGGAGACCCAGTACTTC. The chain employs TRBV7-2 and TRBJ2-5; 10 bases match TRBD2. Germline CDR1 is SGHTA and CDR2 is FQGNSA. V shed 5 bases, J shed 5 bases, and the junction held 8 bases outside the gene matches. This CDR3 comprises 15 residues. Supplemented by reference TRBV7-2 and TRBJ2-5, the full variable domain reads GAGVSQSPSNKVTEKGKDVELRCDPISGHTALYWYRQSLGQGLEFLIYFQGNSAPDKSGLPSDRFSAERTGGSVSTLTIQRTQQEDSAVYLCASSVQGLALETQYFGPGTRLLVL.

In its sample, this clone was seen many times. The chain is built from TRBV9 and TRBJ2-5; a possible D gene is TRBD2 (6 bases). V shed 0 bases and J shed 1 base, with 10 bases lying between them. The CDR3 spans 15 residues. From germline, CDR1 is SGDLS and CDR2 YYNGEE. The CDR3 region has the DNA TGTGCCAGCAGCGTAGAGTCTAGCGCCCAAGAGACCCAGTACTTC. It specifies CASSVESSAQETQYF.

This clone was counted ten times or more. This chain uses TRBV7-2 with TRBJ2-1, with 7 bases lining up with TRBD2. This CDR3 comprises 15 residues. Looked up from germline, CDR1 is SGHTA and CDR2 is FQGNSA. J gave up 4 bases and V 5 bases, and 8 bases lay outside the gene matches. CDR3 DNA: TGTGCCAGCAGCCCCGGACTAGGGGCGTACAATGAGCAGTTCTTC. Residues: CASSPGLGAYNEQFF.

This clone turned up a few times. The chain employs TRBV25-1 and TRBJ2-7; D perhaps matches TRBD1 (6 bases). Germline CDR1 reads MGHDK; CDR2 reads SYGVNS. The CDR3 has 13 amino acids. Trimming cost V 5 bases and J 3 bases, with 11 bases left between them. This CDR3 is CASSLGAIYEQYF. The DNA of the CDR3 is TGTGCCAGCAGTCTGGGGGCAATCTACGAGCAGTACTTC.

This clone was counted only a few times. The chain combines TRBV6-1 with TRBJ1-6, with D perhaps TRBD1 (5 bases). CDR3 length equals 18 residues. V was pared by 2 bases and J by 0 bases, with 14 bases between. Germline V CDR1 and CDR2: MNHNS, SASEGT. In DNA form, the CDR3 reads TGTGCCAGCAGTGAACGTACAGGCTTCAGCTCCTATAATTCACCCCTCCACTTT. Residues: CASSERTGFSSYNSPLHF.

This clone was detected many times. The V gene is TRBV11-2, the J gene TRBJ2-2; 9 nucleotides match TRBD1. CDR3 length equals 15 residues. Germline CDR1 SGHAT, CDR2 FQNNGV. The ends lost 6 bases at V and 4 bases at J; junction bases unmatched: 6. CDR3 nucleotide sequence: TGTGCCAGCAGATTTGGACAGGGGACCACCGGGGAGCTGTTTTTT. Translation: CASRFGQGTTGELFF.